This TCR beta chain derives from a study of T cells after posttransplantation cyclophosphamide. Broader study findings: Donor-recipient repertoire similarity was low at 1-2 months, rising over year one. Blood and skin or GI T cell repertoires showed limited TRB overlap. Recipient CMV seropositivity and CMV reactivation strongly tracked TRB clonality.

Comment on this clone: Antigen unknown.

V lost 7 bases and J 6 bases, leaving 18 bases between the germline ends. Germline CDR1 is MNHNY and CDR2 is SVGAGI (reference sequence). This CDR3 has 14 residues. The related graft donor's blood sample was taken on the day of bone marrow donation. Sequencing used immunoSEQ multiplex PCR; TCRdb keeps in-frame clones, though not all of them. This sample has approximately 22,000 clones, with 73% found just once. The chain employs TRBV6-6 and TRBJ1-1, with D possibly being TRBD1 (6 bases). The clonotype originates from a woman in her sixties or seventies in good health, CMV-negative, and a related stem cell transplant donor. What was sequenced was memory CD4+ T cells sorted from PBMCs. The CDR3 DNA sequence: TGTGCCAGCACCTCACAGGGAAGCTTTCCTGAAGCTTTCTTT. Protein sequence: CASTSQGSFPEAFF.